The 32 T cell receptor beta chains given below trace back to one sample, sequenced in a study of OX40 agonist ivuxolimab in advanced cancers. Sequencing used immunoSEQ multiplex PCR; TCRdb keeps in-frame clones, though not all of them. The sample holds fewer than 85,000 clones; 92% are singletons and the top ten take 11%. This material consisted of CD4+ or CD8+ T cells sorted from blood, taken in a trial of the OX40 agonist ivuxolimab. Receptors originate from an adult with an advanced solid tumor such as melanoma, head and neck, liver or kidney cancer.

CDR3 region: CASSLGLVGAAVGQPQHF. In DNA form, the CDR3 reads TGTGCCAGCAGCTTAGGTCTGGTTGGGGCCGCTGTAGGGCAGCCCCAGCATTTT. V gene TRBV7-8 combines with J gene TRBJ1-5; possibly TRBD1 for D (5 bases). V dropped 1 base and J dropped 7 bases, with 23 bases sitting between them. In germline, CDR1 is SGHVS, CDR2 FQNEAQ. The CDR3 spans 18 residues.

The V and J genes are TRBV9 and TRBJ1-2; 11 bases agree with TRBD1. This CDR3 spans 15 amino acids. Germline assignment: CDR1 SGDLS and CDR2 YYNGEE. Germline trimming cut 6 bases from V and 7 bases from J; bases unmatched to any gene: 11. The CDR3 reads CASTQGGQGDLGYTF. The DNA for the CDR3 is TGTGCCAGCACCCAGGGGGGACAGGGGGATCTTGGCTACACCTTC.

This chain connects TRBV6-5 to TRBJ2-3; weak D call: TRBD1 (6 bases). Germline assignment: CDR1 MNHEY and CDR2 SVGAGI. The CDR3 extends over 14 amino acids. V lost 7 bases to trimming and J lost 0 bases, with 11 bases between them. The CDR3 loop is CASTPRGSTDTQYF. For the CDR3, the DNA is TGTGCCAGCACCCCAAGGGGGAGCACAGATACGCAGTATTTT.

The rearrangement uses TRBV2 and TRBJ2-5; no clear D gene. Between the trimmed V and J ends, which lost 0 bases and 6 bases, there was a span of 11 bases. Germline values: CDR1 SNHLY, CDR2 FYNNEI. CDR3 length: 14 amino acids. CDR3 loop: CASSEAVVVKTQYF. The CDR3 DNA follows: TGTGCCAGCAGTGAAGCCGTAGTCGTCAAGACCCAGTACTTC. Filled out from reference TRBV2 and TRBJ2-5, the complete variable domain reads EPEVTQTPSHQVTQMGQEVILRCVPISNHLYFYWYRQILGQKVEFLVSFYNNEISEKSEIFDDQFSVERPDGSNFTLKIRSTKLEDSAMYFCASSEAVVVKTQYFGPGTRLLVL.

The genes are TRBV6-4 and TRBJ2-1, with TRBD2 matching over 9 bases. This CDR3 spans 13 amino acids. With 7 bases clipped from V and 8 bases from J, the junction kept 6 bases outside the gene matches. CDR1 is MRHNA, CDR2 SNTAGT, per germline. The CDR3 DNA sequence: TGTGCCAGCACCGGCGGGGGGGCCCATGAGCAGTTCTTC. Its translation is CASTGGGAHEQFF.

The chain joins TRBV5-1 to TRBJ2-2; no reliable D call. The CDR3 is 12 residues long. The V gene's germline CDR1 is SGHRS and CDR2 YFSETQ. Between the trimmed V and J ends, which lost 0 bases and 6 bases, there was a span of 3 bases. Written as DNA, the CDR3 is TGCGCCAGCAGCTTGGGGTCCGGGGAGCTGTTTTTT. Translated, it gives CASSLGSGELFF. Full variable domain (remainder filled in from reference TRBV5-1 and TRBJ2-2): KAGVTQTPRYLIKTRGQQVTLSCSPISGHRSVSWYQQTPGQGLQFLFEYFSETQRNKGNFPGRFSGRQFSNSRSEMNVSTLELGDSALYLCASSLGSGELFFGEGSRLTVL.

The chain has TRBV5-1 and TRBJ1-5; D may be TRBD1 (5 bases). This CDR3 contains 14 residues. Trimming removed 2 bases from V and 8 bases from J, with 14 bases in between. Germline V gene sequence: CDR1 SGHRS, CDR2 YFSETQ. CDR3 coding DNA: TGCGCCAGCAGCTTATATGGGGCTTCAGAGCCCCAGCATTTT. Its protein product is CASSLYGASEPQHF.

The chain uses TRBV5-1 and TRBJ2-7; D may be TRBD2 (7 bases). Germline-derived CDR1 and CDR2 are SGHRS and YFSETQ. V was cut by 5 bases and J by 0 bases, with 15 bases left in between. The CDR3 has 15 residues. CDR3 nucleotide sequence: TGCGCCAGCAGGGTGGCGGGGGCGTTCTCCTACGAGCAGTACTTC. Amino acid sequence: CASRVAGAFSYEQYF.

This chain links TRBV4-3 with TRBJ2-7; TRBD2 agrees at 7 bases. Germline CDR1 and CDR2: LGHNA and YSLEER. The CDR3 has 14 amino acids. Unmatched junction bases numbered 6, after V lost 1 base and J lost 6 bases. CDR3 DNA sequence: TGCGCCAGCAGCCAAGGCTGGGGGGAGGGCGAGCAGTACTTC. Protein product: CASSQGWGEGEQYF.

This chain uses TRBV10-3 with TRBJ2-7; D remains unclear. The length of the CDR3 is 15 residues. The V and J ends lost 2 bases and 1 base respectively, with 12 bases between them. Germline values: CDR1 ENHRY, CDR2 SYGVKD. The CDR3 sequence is CAISEGFLGSYEQYF. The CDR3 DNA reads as TGTGCCATCAGTGAGGGTTTTTTAGGGTCCTACGAGCAGTACTTC.

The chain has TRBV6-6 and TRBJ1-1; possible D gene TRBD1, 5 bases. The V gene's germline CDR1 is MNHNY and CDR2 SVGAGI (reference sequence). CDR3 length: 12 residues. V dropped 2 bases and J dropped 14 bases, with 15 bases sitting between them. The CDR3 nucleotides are TGTGCCAGCAGTTACGGGGCCAACCCGGTGTTCTTT. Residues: CASSYGANPVFF.

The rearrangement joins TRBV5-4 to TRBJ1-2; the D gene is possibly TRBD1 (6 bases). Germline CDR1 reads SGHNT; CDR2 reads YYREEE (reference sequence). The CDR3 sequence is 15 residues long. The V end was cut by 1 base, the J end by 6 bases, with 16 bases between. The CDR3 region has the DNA TGTGCCAGCAGCTTGTGGATAGGGGGGGCTCATGGCTACACCTTC. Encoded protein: CASSLWIGGAHGYTF.

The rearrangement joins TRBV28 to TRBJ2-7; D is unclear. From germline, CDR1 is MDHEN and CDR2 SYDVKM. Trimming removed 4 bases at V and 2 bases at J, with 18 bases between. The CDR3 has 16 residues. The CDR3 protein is CASSSTLKGNPYEQYF. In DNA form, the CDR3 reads TGTGCCAGCAGTTCCACTCTGAAAGGGAACCCCTACGAGCAGTACTTC.

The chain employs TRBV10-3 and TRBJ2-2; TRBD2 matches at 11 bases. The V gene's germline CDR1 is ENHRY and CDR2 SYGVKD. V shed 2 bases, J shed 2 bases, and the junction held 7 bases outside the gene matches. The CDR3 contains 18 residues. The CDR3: CAISEGLAGRLNTGELFF. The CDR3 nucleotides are TGTGCCATCAGTGAGGGACTAGCGGGCCGCCTCAACACCGGGGAGCTGTTTTTT.

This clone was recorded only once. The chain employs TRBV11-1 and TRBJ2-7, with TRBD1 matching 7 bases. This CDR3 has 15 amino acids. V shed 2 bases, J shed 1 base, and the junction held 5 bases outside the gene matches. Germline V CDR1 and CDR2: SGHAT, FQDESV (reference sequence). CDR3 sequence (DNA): TGTGCCAGCAGCTTAAACAGGGGCCTTTCCTACGAGCAGTACTTC. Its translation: CASSLNRGLSYEQYF.

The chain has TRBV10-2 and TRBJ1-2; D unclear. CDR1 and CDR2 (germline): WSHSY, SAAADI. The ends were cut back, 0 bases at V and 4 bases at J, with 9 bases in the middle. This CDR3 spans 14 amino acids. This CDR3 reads CASSESRAGYGYTF. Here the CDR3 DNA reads TGCGCCAGCAGTGAGTCTAGGGCCGGCTATGGCTACACCTTC.

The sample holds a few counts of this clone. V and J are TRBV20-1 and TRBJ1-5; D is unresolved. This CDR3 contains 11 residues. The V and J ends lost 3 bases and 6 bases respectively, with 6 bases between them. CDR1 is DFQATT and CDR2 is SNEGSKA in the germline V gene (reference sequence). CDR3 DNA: TGCAGTGCTAGTGTACGTCAGCCCCAGCATTTT. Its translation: CSASVRQPQHF.

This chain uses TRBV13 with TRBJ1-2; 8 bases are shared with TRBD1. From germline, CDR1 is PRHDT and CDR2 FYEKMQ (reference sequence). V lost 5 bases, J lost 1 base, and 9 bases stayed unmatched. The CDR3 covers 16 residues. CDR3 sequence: CASSTRDRTYNYGYTF. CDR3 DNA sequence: TGTGCCAGCAGCACCAGGGACAGGACCTATAACTATGGCTACACCTTC.

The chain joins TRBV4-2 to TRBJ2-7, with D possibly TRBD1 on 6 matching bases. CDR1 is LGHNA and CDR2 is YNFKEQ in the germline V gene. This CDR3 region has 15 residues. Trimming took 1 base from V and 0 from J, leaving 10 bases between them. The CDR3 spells CASSQVETGSYEQYF. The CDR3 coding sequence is TGTGCCAGCAGCCAAGTGGAGACAGGCTCCTACGAGCAGTACTTC.

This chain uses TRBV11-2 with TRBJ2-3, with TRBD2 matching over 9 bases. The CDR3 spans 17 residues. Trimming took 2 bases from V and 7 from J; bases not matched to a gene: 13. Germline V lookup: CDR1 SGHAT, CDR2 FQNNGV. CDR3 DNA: TGTGCCAGCAGCTTATCGGGCAGCGGGGGGTGGCATAATACGCAGTATTTT. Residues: CASSLSGSGGWHNTQYF.

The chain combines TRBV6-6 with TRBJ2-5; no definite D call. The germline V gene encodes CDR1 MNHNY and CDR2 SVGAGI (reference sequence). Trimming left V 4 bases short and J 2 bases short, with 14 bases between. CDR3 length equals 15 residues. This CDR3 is CASSSDPLRQETQYF. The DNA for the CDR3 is TGTGCCAGCAGTTCGGACCCACTTCGGCAAGAGACCCAGTACTTC.

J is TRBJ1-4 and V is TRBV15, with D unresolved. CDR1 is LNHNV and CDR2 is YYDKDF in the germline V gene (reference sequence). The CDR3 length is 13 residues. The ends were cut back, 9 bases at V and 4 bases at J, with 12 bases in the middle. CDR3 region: CATFTSGNEKLFF. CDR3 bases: TGTGCCACGTTCACGTCCGGTAATGAAAAACTGTTTTTT.

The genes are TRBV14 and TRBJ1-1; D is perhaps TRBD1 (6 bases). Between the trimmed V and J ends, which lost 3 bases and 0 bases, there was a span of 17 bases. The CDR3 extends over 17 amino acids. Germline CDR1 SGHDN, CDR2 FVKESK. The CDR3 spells CASSQNTGPGVNTEAFF. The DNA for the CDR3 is TGTGCCAGCAGCCAGAACACAGGGCCCGGGGTGAACACTGAAGCTTTCTTT.

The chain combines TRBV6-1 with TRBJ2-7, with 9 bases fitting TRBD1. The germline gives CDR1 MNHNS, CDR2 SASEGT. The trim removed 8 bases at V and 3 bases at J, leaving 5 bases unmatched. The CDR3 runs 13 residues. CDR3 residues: CASAWTGVYEQYF. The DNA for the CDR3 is TGTGCCAGCGCCTGGACAGGGGTCTACGAGCAGTACTTC.

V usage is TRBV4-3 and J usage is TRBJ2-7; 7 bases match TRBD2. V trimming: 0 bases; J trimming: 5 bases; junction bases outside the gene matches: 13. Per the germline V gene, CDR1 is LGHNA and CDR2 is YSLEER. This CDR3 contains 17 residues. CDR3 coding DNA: TGCGCCAGCAGCCAAGAGAGTAGCGGGCTTCGCAGGGACGAGCAGTACTTC. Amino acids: CASSQESSGLRRDEQYF.

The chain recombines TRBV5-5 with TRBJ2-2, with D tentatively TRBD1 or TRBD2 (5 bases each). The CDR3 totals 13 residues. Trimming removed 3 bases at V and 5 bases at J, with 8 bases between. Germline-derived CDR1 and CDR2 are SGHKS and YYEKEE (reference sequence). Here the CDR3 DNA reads TGTGCCAGCAGCTGGGACCTTACCGGGGAGCTGTTTTTT. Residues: CASSWDLTGELFF. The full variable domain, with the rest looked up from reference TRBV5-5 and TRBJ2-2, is DAGVTQSPTHLIKTRGQQVTLRCSPISGHKSVSWYQQVLGQGPQFIFQYYEKEERGRGNFPDRFSARQFPNYSSELNVNALLLGDSALYLCASSWDLTGELFFGEGSRLTVL.

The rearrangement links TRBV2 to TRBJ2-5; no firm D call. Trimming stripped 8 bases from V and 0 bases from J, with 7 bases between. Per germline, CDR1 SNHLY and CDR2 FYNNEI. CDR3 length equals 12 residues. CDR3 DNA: TGTGCCAGCGAGAAGTACCAAGAGACCCAGTACTTC. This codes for CASEKYQETQYF. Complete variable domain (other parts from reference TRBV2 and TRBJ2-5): EPEVTQTPSHQVTQMGQEVILRCVPISNHLYFYWYRQILGQKVEFLVSFYNNEISEKSEIFDDQFSVERPDGSNFTLKIRSTKLEDSAMYFCASEKYQETQYFGPGTRLLVL.

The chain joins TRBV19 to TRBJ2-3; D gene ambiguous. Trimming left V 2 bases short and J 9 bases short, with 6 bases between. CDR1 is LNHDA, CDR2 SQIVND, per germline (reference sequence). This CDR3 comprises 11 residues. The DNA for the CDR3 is TGTGCCAGTAGTATAAGTGTAACGCAGTATTTT. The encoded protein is CASSISVTQYF.

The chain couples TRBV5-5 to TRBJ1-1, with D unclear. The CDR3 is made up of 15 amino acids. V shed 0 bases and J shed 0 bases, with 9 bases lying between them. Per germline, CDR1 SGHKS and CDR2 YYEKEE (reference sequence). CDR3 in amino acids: CASSLGWPMNTEAFF. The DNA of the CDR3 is TGTGCCAGCAGCTTGGGATGGCCTATGAACACTGAAGCTTTCTTT.

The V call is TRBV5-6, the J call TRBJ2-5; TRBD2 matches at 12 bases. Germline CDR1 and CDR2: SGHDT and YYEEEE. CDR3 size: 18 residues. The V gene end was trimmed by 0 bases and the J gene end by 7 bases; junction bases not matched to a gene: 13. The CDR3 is CASSLVGTSGSDGGTQYF. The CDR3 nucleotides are TGTGCCAGCAGCTTGGTGGGGACTAGCGGGTCGGATGGTGGGACCCAGTACTTC.

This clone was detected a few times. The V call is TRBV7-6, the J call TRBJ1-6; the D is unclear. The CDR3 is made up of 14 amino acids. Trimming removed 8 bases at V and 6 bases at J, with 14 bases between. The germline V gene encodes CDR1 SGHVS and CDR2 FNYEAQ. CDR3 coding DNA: TGTGCCAGCTCCCCCGGGGAGAGTAATTCACCCCTCCACTTT. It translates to CASSPGESNSPLHF.

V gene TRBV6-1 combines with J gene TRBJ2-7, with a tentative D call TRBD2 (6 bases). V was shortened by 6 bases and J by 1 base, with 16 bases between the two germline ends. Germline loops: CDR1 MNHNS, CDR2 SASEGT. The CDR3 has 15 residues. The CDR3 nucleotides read TGTGCCAGCAGGTCGGGGCGGGGTAATTCCTACGAGCAGTACTTC. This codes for CASRSGRGNSYEQYF.